This T cell receptor beta chain was sequenced during a study of shared clonotypes between healthy human individuals. Measured with immunoSEQ multiplex PCR; TCRdb has only the in-frame clones, and not every one. The sample has 2 million to 2.5 million clones; around 95% are singletons. This clone occurred once. Germline values: CDR1 SNHLY, CDR2 FYNNEI. This CDR3 region has 15 residues. With V trimmed by 8 bases and J by 0 bases, 5 bases remained unmatched. The sequenced material came from naive CD4+ T cells sorted from blood. As for subset: CD45RA+ positively selected. V is TRBV2 and J is TRBJ2-1; 9 bases map to TRBD2. The clonotype originates from a man in his late teens or twenties in good health. The CDR3 nucleotides read TGTGCCAGCCGATTTAGCGGGAGCTCCTACAATGAGCAGTTCTTC. This gives the protein CASRFSGSSYNEQFF. The variable domain in full, completed from reference TRBV2 and TRBJ2-1, reads EPEVTQTPSHQVTQMGQEVILRCVPISNHLYFYWYRQILGQKVEFLVSFYNNEISEKSEIFDDQFSVERPDGSNFTLKIRSTKLEDSAMYFCASRFSGSSYNEQFFGPGTRLTVL.